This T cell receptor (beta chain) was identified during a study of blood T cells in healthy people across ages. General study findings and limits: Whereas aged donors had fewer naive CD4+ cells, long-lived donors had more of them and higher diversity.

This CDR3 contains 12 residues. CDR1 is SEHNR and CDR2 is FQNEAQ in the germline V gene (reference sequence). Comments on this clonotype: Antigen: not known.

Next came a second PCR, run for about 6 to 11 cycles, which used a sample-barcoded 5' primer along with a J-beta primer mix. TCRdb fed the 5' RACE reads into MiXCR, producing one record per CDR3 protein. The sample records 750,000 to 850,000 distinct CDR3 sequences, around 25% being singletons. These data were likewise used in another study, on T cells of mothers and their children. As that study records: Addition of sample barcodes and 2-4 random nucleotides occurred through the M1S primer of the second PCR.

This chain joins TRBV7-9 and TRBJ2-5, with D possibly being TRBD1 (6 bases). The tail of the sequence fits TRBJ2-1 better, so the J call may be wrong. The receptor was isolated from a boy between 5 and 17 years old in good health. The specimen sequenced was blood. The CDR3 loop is CASSPYGQQQFF. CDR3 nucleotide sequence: TGTGCCAGCAGCCCATACGGACAGCAGCAGTTCTTC.